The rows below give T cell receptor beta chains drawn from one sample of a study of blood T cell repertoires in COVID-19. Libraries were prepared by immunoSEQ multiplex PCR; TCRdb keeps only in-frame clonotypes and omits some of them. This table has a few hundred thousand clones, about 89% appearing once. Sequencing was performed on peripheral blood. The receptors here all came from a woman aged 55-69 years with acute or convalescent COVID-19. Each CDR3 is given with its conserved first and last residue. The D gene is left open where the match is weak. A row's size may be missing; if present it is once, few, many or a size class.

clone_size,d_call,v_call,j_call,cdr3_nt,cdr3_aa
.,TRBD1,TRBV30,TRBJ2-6,TGTGCCTGGAGTGGTAGGGGGACAGTAATGTCTGGGGCCAACGTCCTGACTTTC,CAWSGRGTVMSGANVLTF
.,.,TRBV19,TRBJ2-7,TGTGCCAGTAGTATAGACGGGAAAGGAGGCTACGAGCAGTACTTC,CASSIDGKGGYEQYF
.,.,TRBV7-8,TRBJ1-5,TGTGCCAGCAGCCTGGCCCGGACAGACAGGAATCAGCCCCAGCATTTT,CASSLARTDRNQPQHF
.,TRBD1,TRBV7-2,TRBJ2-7,TGTGCCAGCAGCTTAACCAGGGGGCAACGGGAGCAGTACTTC,CASSLTRGQREQYF
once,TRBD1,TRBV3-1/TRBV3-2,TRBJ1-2,TGTGCCAGCCGATCAACAGGGGATGGCTACACCTTC,CASRSTGDGYTF
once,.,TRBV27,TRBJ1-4,TGTGCCAGCAGTCCTCGGACAAAAGGTGGAAAACTGTTTTTT,CASSPRTKGGKLFF
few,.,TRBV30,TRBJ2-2,TGTGCCTGGAGTGTTACGGGCGGGGAGCTGTTTTTT,CAWSVTGGELFF
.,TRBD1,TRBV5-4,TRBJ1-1,TGTGCCAGCAGCGCCCAACAGGGGACGAACACTGAAGCTTTCTTT,CASSAQQGTNTEAFF
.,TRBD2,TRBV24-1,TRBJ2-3,TGTGCCACCAGTGATCCCGGACTAGCGGGGGGGCAGGATACGCAGTATTTT,CATSDPGLAGGQDTQYF
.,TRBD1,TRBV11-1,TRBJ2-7,TGTGCCAGCAGGCTTGACAGGGTCTACGAGCAGTACTTC,CASRLDRVYEQYF
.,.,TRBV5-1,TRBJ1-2,TGCGCCAGCTTCGGGTCCTCTAACTATGGCTACACCTTC,CASFGSSNYGYTF
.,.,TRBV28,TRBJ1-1,TGTGCCAGCGTAGGGGGTTTGACTGAAGCTTTCTTT,CASVGGLTEAFF
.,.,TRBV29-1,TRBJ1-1,TGCAGCGTTGTATTTTGGCAGTTGAGGAGAAGGGCTTTCTTT,CSVVFWQLRRRAFF
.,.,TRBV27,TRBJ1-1,TGTGCCAGCAGTTTACGGGGTAACACTGAAGCTTTCTTT,CASSLRGNTEAFF
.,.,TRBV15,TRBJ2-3,TGTGCCACCAGCCGCCCGGGGACAGATACGCAGTATTTT,CATSRPGTDTQYF
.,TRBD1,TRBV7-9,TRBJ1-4,TGTGCCAGCAGCCTCCCAGGGGGAGAAAAACTGTTTTTT,CASSLPGGEKLFF
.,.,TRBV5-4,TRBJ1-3,TGTGCCAGCAGCGACAGGTCCTGGAGAAACACCATATATTTT,CASSDRSWRNTIYF
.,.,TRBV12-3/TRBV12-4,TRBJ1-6,TGTGCCAGCAGTGTTGCGGGGAATTCACCCCTCCACTTT,CASSVAGNSPLHF
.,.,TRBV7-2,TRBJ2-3,TGTGCCAGCAGCTTACGGGGTAGGGGGAGCACAGATACGCAGTATTTT,CASSLRGRGSTDTQYF
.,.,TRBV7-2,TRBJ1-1,TGTGCCAGCAGCTACAGGGCCTCCGTGGGAGCTTTCTTT,CASSYRASVGAFF
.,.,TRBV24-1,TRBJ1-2,TGTGCCACCAGTGAGCAAGGGGGTTCCTATGGCTACACCTTC,CATSEQGGSYGYTF
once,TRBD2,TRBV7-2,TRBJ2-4,TGTGCCAGCAGCTTATCTAGGCTAGCGGGAGAGGGTACCAAAAACATTCAGTACTTC,CASSLSRLAGEGTKNIQYF
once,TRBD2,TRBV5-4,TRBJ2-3,TGTGCCAGCAGCCAGGGGACTAGCGGGAGGGCCGGGGATACGCAGTATTTT,CASSQGTSGRAGDTQYF
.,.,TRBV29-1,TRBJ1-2,TGCAGCGTTTATAGCGGGACGGAGAACTATGGCTACACCTTC,CSVYSGTENYGYTF
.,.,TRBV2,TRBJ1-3,TGTGCCAGCAGTGCCCAGGCGAGCTCTGGAAACACCATATATTTT,CASSAQASSGNTIYF
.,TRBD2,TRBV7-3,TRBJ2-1,TGTGCCAGCAGCCCATCGGTAGCGGGAGGTGGGAATGAGCAGTTCTTC,CASSPSVAGGGNEQFF
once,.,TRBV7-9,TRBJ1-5,TGTGCCAGCAGCTTAGGGTTGGCAGAAAATCAGCCCCAGCATTTT,CASSLGLAENQPQHF